This T cell receptor (beta chain) was captured by sequencing in a study of blood T cell repertoires in COVID-19. Study in general: Whether acute or convalescent, the COVID-19 samples came from the United States, Italy and Spain. Sources were T cells, B-cell-depleted T cells, or PBMCs; the material itself was cDNA or gDNA.

How the authors handled the data: Amplification with reference gene primers provided the estimates of nucleated cell counts. Generated by immunoSEQ multiplex PCR, the TCRdb table keeps only in-frame clones and is missing some. V and J calls and clone size are as listed in that table; D and trimming were resolved from the DNA. The sample shows about 89,000 clones, 72% of them seen only once. V shed 5 bases and J shed 1 base, with 10 bases lying between them. This CDR3 has 14 amino acids. Per the germline V gene, CDR1 is SGHKS and CDR2 is YYEKEE (reference sequence). This TCR came from a woman aged 80 or over with acute or convalescent COVID-19. The gene calls are TRBV5-5 and TRBJ1-3; no firm D call. The sample comprised peripheral blood. CDR3 nucleotides: TGTGCCAGCAGAGACATTGGATCTGGAAACACCATATATTTT. Protein sequence: CASRDIGSGNTIYF.